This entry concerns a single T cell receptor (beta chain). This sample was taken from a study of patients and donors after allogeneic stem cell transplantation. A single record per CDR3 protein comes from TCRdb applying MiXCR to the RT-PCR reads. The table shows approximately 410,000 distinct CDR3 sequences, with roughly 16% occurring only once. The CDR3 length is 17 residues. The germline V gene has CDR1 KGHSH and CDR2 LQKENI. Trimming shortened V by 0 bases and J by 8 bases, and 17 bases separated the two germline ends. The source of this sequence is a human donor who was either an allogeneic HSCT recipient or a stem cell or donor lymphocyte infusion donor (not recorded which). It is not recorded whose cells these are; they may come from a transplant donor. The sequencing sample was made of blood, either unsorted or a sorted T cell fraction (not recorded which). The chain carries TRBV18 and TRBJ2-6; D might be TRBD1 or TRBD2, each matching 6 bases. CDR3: CASSPPTGALRPNVLTF. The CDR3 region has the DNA TGTGCCAGCTCACCACCCACGGGGGCCCTTAGACCCAACGTCCTGACTTTC.